The rows below give T cell receptor beta chains drawn from one sample of a study of T cell responses to AZD1222 COVID-19 vaccine. Only in-frame clones appear in the TCRdb table, and some are missing; sequencing was by immunoSEQ multiplex PCR. The table lists over 150,000 clones, around 89% of them singletons. Sample: peripheral blood, taken 28 days after the second AZD1222 dose. The origin of the receptors is an adult who received the AZD1222 COVID-19 vaccine. The CDR3 runs from the conserved cysteine through the conserved F or W. Each record gives: clone size, J gene, D gene, V gene, CDR3 DNA, CDR3 protein. D genes are given only for firm matches. Only part of the rows carry a size: once, few, many, or a class if the clone is expanded.

clone size: .
J gene: TRBJ1-6
D gene: .
V gene: TRBV27
CDR3 DNA: TGTGCCAGCAGTACGAGGGAACAGCCGGTCGGGCCCCGGGCCCTCCACTTT
CDR3 protein: CASSTREQPVGPRALHF

clone size: .
J gene: TRBJ2-1
D gene: .
V gene: TRBV10-1
CDR3 DNA: TGCGCCAGCAGTGAAAGAACCGGGAATCTCTACAATGAGCAGTTCTTC
CDR3 protein: CASSERTGNLYNEQFF

clone size: .
J gene: TRBJ2-5
D gene: TRBD2
V gene: TRBV4-2
CDR3 DNA: TGTGCCAGCAGCCGGAGTAGCGGGGGGGAAGAGACCCAGTACTTC
CDR3 protein: CASSRSSGGEETQYF

clone size: .
J gene: TRBJ1-2
D gene: TRBD1
V gene: TRBV30
CDR3 DNA: TGTGCCTCGGGACAGGGACATGGCTACACCTTC
CDR3 protein: CASGQGHGYTF

clone size: few
J gene: TRBJ1-1
D gene: TRBD1
V gene: TRBV5-4
CDR3 DNA: TGTGCCAGCAGCTTGGCCTCAGGGGGGAACACTGAAGCTTTCTTT
CDR3 protein: CASSLASGGNTEAFF

clone size: .
J gene: TRBJ2-6
D gene: .
V gene: TRBV19
CDR3 DNA: TGTGCCAGCACCGGGACACGGAGCTCTGGGGCCAACGTCCTGACTTTC
CDR3 protein: CASTGTRSSGANVLTF

clone size: .
J gene: TRBJ1-1
D gene: .
V gene: TRBV30
CDR3 DNA: TGTGCCTGGAAAGCAGGGACACAGAACACTGAAGCTTTCTTT
CDR3 protein: CAWKAGTQNTEAFF

clone size: .
J gene: TRBJ1-1
D gene: .
V gene: TRBV27
CDR3 DNA: TGTGCCAGCAGTCGGAAAGGGTCTACTCTTTCGGACACTGAAGCTTTCTTT
CDR3 protein: CASSRKGSTLSDTEAFF

clone size: .
J gene: TRBJ1-1
D gene: .
V gene: TRBV6-1
CDR3 DNA: TGTGCCAGCAGTGAAGTCAGTTCAAGCACTGAAGCTTTCTTT
CDR3 protein: CASSEVSSSTEAFF

clone size: .
J gene: TRBJ2-1
D gene: .
V gene: TRBV7-2
CDR3 DNA: TGTGCCAGCAGCTCAGACAGAACTTACAATGAGCAGTTCTTC
CDR3 protein: CASSSDRTYNEQFF

clone size: .
J gene: TRBJ1-5
D gene: .
V gene: TRBV7-8
CDR3 DNA: TGTGCCAGCAGCCTGGGGTCGTATGGCAATCAGCCCCAGCATTTT
CDR3 protein: CASSLGSYGNQPQHF

clone size: .
J gene: TRBJ1-2
D gene: .
V gene: TRBV12-3/TRBV12-4
CDR3 DNA: TGTGCCAGCAGTTTAAGACAAAACTATGGCTACACCTTC
CDR3 protein: CASSLRQNYGYTF

clone size: .
J gene: TRBJ1-1
D gene: .
V gene: TRBV4-3
CDR3 DNA: TGCGCCAGCAGCCCTCCAGGGAGGGAGGGAACTGAAGCTTTCTTT
CDR3 protein: CASSPPGREGTEAFF

clone size: .
J gene: TRBJ1-1
D gene: .
V gene: TRBV5-1
CDR3 DNA: TGCGCCAGCAGCTCAGGCGCTACAGGGACGGGCACTGAAGCTTTCTTT
CDR3 protein: CASSSGATGTGTEAFF

clone size: .
J gene: TRBJ2-3
D gene: TRBD1
V gene: TRBV7-9
CDR3 DNA: TGTGCCAGCAGCTTGGGTGGCAGGGGGACAGATACGCAGTATTTT
CDR3 protein: CASSLGGRGTDTQYF

clone size: .
J gene: TRBJ1-1
D gene: .
V gene: TRBV5-4
CDR3 DNA: TGTGCCAGCAGCGGGCTGAACAATGAAGCTTTCTTT
CDR3 protein: CASSGLNNEAFF

clone size: .
J gene: TRBJ2-1
D gene: TRBD2
V gene: TRBV6-5
CDR3 DNA: TGTGCCAGCAGCTGGGGGACTAGCGGTTTTAGTGAGCAGTTCTTC
CDR3 protein: CASSWGTSGFSEQFF

clone size: once
J gene: TRBJ1-2
D gene: TRBD1
V gene: TRBV6-5
CDR3 DNA: TGTGCCAGCAGGCTGGGACAGGGACGTATGGGTGGCTACACCTTC
CDR3 protein: CASRLGQGRMGGYTF

clone size: once
J gene: TRBJ1-6
D gene: .
V gene: TRBV4-1
CDR3 DNA: TGCGCCAGCAGCCAAGAACCGGGACCGAATTCACCCCTCCACTTT
CDR3 protein: CASSQEPGPNSPLHF

clone size: .
J gene: TRBJ1-5
D gene: .
V gene: TRBV27
CDR3 DNA: TGTGCCAGCAGTTTGGGACCTTGGGAGCCCCAGCATTTT
CDR3 protein: CASSLGPWEPQHF

clone size: .
J gene: TRBJ1-4
D gene: .
V gene: TRBV6-5
CDR3 DNA: TGTGCCAGCAGCGACAGCGTGGAGGGCGAAAAACTGTTTTTT
CDR3 protein: CASSDSVEGEKLFF

clone size: .
J gene: TRBJ1-2
D gene: .
V gene: TRBV9
CDR3 DNA: TGTGCCAGCAGCGTAGGGGCAGATAACTATGGCTACACCTTC
CDR3 protein: CASSVGADNYGYTF

clone size: .
J gene: TRBJ1-2
D gene: .
V gene: TRBV7-8
CDR3 DNA: TGTGCCAGCAGCTTGGTTTTAAACTATGGCTACACCTTC
CDR3 protein: CASSLVLNYGYTF

clone size: .
J gene: TRBJ2-6
D gene: .
V gene: TRBV3-1/TRBV3-2
CDR3 DNA: TGTGCCAGCAGCCAAGGAGCCCACAGAGGCTCTGGGGCCAACGTCCTGACTTTC
CDR3 protein: CASSQGAHRGSGANVLTF

clone size: .
J gene: TRBJ2-5
D gene: .
V gene: TRBV29-1
CDR3 DNA: TGCAGCGTTCTGGGCGGGGAGTACCAAGAGACCCAGTACTTC
CDR3 protein: CSVLGGEYQETQYF

clone size: .
J gene: TRBJ2-3
D gene: TRBD2
V gene: TRBV7-9
CDR3 DNA: TGTGCCAGCAGCTTAGCTTGGACTAGCGGGCCAGATACGCAGTATTTT
CDR3 protein: CASSLAWTSGPDTQYF

clone size: .
J gene: TRBJ1-2
D gene: .
V gene: TRBV2
CDR3 DNA: TGTGCCAGCAGTGAGGGCCGGTCCAGATCTTATGGCTACACCTTC
CDR3 protein: CASSEGRSRSYGYTF

clone size: .
J gene: TRBJ2-7
D gene: .
V gene: TRBV6-6
CDR3 DNA: TGTGCCAGCAGACCCGACAAGTGGGTTGGCGAGCAGTACTTC
CDR3 protein: CASRPDKWVGEQYF

clone size: .
J gene: TRBJ1-1
D gene: .
V gene: TRBV29-1
CDR3 DNA: TGCAGCGCTGTCCGGGGGAACACTGAAGCTTTCTTT
CDR3 protein: CSAVRGNTEAFF

clone size: .
J gene: TRBJ1-4
D gene: .
V gene: TRBV4-1
CDR3 DNA: TGCGCCAGCAGCCAACTAGTAGCGAGGGATGAAAAACTGTTTTTT
CDR3 protein: CASSQLVARDEKLFF

clone size: .
J gene: TRBJ1-2
D gene: .
V gene: TRBV28
CDR3 DNA: TGTGCCAGCAGTTTATGGGGAGACCATAACGATGGCTACACCTTC
CDR3 protein: CASSLWGDHNDGYTF

clone size: once
J gene: TRBJ1-1
D gene: .
V gene: TRBV19
CDR3 DNA: TGTGCCAGTAGTATCCCCCAGTCTCACGGTCGGAACACTGAAGCTTTCTTT
CDR3 protein: CASSIPQSHGRNTEAFF

clone size: .
J gene: TRBJ1-5
D gene: TRBD1
V gene: TRBV27
CDR3 DNA: TGTGCCAGCAGCTTGGGGACAGAAGATCAGCCCCAGCATTTT
CDR3 protein: CASSLGTEDQPQHF

clone size: .
J gene: TRBJ1-5
D gene: .
V gene: TRBV2
CDR3 DNA: TGTGCCAGCAGAGGAGGACGGGATAGCAATCAGCCCCAGCATTTT
CDR3 protein: CASRGGRDSNQPQHF

clone size: .
J gene: TRBJ1-1
D gene: .
V gene: TRBV30
CDR3 DNA: TGTGCCTGGAGTGTCGGGGGGGCCACTGAAGCTTTCTTT
CDR3 protein: CAWSVGGATEAFF

clone size: few
J gene: TRBJ2-7
D gene: .
V gene: TRBV13
CDR3 DNA: TGTGCCAGCAGCTCCACCCGAGACTACGAGCAGTACTTC
CDR3 protein: CASSSTRDYEQYF

clone size: .
J gene: TRBJ1-6
D gene: .
V gene: TRBV9
CDR3 DNA: TGTGCCAGCAGCGTCCACCGAGATCGGGGGGGGAGTAATTCACCCCTCCACTTT
CDR3 protein: CASSVHRDRGGSNSPLHF

clone size: once
J gene: TRBJ2-3
D gene: .
V gene: TRBV7-3
CDR3 DNA: TGTGCCAGCAGCCGAACTTTGGCCCCGGGGGGCACAGATACGCAGTATTTT
CDR3 protein: CASSRTLAPGGTDTQYF

clone size: .
J gene: TRBJ1-5
D gene: .
V gene: TRBV6-2/TRBV6-3
CDR3 DNA: TGTGCCAGCAGTGGGTTTGGGGCAGGGACCTTAGGGAATCAGCCCCAGCATTTT
CDR3 protein: CASSGFGAGTLGNQPQHF

clone size: once
J gene: TRBJ2-1
D gene: TRBD2
V gene: TRBV9
CDR3 DNA: TGTGCCAGCAGCCCGGGACTAGCGGTGGGGGGTGAGCAGTTCTTC
CDR3 protein: CASSPGLAVGGEQFF

clone size: .
J gene: TRBJ2-2
D gene: .
V gene: TRBV10-3
CDR3 DNA: TGTGCCATCAGTGTGGGTGGTCCCGATTTCACCGGGGAGCTGTTTTTT
CDR3 protein: CAISVGGPDFTGELFF

clone size: .
J gene: TRBJ1-1
D gene: .
V gene: TRBV12-5
CDR3 DNA: TGTGCTAGTGGTTTGGTGCTGCACTCCACCGCATTGGTCACTGAAGCTTTCTTT
CDR3 protein: CASGLVLHSTALVTEAFF

clone size: .
J gene: TRBJ2-3
D gene: .
V gene: TRBV6-6
CDR3 DNA: TGTGCCAGCAGTTACTCGAAAGATACGCAGTATTTT
CDR3 protein: CASSYSKDTQYF

clone size: .
J gene: TRBJ1-2
D gene: .
V gene: TRBV5-1
CDR3 DNA: TGCGCCAGCAGCTTAAGTACAGACACTTATGGCTACACCTTC
CDR3 protein: CASSLSTDTYGYTF

clone size: .
J gene: TRBJ2-7
D gene: .
V gene: TRBV5-1
CDR3 DNA: TGCGCCAGCTCCTCAGGCAGGCCCTACGAGCAGTACTTC
CDR3 protein: CASSSGRPYEQYF

clone size: .
J gene: TRBJ2-7
D gene: .
V gene: TRBV6-5
CDR3 DNA: TGTGCCAGCAGCGACACCTACGAGCAGTACTTC
CDR3 protein: CASSDTYEQYF

clone size: .
J gene: TRBJ1-5
D gene: .
V gene: TRBV7-2
CDR3 DNA: TGTGCCAGCAGCTTAGAAGTGGGGCCCCAGCATTTT
CDR3 protein: CASSLEVGPQHF

clone size: .
J gene: TRBJ1-2
D gene: .
V gene: TRBV6-1
CDR3 DNA: TGTGCCAGCAGTGAAAATTCGACACCTAACTATGGCTACACCTTC
CDR3 protein: CASSENSTPNYGYTF